The present entry profiles one T cell receptor beta chain with its context. What it binds is not known. This entry is derived from a study of T cell responses to AZD1222 COVID-19 vaccine. Study findings and constraints: Nearly half of the spike-specific TCRs reportedly recognize variant regions that carry no mutations. White British people made up most donors, females outnumbered males, and clonal diversity was possibly underestimated. Repertoire collection took place solely once the T cell response had peaked. The study identified only six AZD1222 recipients as seropositive at baseline.

V lost 3 bases and J 10 bases, leaving 21 bases between the germline ends. Looked up from germline, CDR1 is GTSNPN and CDR2 is SVGIG (reference sequence). This CDR3 is built from 15 residues. The protocol was immunoSEQ multiplex PCR, while the TCRdb copy is restricted to in-frame clones and leaves out a portion. The data hold under 150,000 clones, with approximately 85% observed a single time. The source material was peripheral blood, sampled on day 0 of AZD1222 vaccination. The TCR was taken from an adult in good health. The genes are TRBV30 and TRBJ1-4; D is uncertain. The CDR3 DNA reads TGTGCCTGGAGCCCCTTGGAGCCGGGGATGGCAAAACTGTTTTTT. Protein sequence: CAWSPLEPGMAKLFF.